This entry describes one T cell receptor (beta chain). Its matching antigen is unknown. For the second PCR, which ran for roughly 6 to 12 cycles, a sample-barcoded 5' primer and a J-beta primer mix were used. One entry per CDR3 protein, called by TCRdb with MiXCR from the 5' RACE reads. Of 270,000 or so distinct CDR3 sequences listed, 25% to 30% are singletons. In germline, CDR1 is WSHSY, CDR2 SAAADI. V was pared by 4 bases and J by 8 bases, with 17 bases between. This CDR3 spans 15 amino acids. The data originate from a study of blood T cells in healthy people across ages. Study outcomes and limitations: Naive T cell percentage strongly correlated with TCR beta diversity.

PBMCs were isolated at a quantity of at least 7 million per sample. Sequencing was done on a sample of blood. The chain has TRBV10-2 and TRBJ2-2, with D unclear. The receptor comes from a woman aged 70 to 79 in good health. Written as DNA, the CDR3 is TGCGCCAGCAGTGTAATCCCCCCCCCTCGGGGGGAGCTGTTTTTT. It yields the protein CASSVIPPPRGELFF.